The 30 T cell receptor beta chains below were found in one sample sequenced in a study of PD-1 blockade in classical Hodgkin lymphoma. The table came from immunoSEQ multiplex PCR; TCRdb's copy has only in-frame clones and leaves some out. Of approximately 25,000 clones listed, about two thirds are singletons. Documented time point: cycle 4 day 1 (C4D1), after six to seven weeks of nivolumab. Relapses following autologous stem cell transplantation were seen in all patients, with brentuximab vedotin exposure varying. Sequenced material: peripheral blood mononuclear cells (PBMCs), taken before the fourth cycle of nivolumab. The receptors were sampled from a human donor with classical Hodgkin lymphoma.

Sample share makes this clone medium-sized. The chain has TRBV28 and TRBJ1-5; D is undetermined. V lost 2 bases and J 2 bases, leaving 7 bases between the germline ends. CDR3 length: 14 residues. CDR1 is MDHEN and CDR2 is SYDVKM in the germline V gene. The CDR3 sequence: CASSLGGGNQPQHF. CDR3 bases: TGTGCCAGCAGTTTAGGTGGCGGCAATCAGCCCCAGCATTTT.

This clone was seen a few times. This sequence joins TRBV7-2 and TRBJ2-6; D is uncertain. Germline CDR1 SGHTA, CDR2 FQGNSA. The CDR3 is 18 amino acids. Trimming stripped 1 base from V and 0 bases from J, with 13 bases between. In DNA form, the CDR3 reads TGTGCCAGCAGCTTAGGGTCGGCGGCTAACTCTGGGGCCAACGTCCTGACTTTC. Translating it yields CASSLGSAANSGANVLTF.

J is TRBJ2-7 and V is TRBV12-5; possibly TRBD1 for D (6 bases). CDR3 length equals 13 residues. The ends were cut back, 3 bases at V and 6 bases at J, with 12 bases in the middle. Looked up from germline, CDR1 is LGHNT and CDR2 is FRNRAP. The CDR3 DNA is TGTGCTAGTGGTTTAGGGGGAATAACCGAGCAGTACTTC. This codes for CASGLGGITEQYF. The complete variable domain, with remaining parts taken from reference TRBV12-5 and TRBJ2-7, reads DARVTQTPRHKVTEMGQEVTMRCQPILGHNTVFWYRQTMMQGLELLAYFRNRAPLDDSGMPKDRFSAEMPDATLATLKIQPSEPRDSAVYFCASGLGGITEQYFGPGTRLTVT.

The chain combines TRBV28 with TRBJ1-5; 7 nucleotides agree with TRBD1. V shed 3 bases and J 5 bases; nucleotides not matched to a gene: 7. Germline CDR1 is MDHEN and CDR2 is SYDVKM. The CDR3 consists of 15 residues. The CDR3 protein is CASSFGGQSYQPQHF. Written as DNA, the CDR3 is TGTGCCAGCAGTTTTGGGGGACAGTCCTATCAGCCCCAGCATTTT.

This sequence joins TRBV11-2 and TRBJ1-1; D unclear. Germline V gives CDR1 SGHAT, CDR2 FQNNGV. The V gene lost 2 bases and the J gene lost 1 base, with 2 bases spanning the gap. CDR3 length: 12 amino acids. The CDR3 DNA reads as TGTGCCAGCAGCTTACAGAACACTGAAGCTTTCTTT. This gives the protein CASSLQNTEAFF.

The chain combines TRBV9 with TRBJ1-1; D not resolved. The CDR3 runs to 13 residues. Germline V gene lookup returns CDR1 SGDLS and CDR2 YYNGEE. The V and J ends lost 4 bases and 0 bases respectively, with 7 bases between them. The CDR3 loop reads CASSTSLNTEAFF. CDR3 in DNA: TGTGCCAGCAGCACCTCACTGAACACTGAAGCTTTCTTT. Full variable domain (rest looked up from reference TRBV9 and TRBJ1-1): DSGVTQTPKHLITATGQRVTLRCSPRSGDLSVYWYQQSLDQGLQFLIQYYNGEERAKGNILERFSAQQFPDLHSELNLSSLELGDSALYFCASSTSLNTEAFFGQGTRLTVV.

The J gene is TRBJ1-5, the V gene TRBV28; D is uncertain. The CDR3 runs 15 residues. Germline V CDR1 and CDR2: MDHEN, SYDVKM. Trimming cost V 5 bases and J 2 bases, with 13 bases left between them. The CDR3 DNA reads TGTGCCAGCAGTGGCAGAGATCTCGGCAATCAGCCCCAGCATTTT. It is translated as CASSGRDLGNQPQHF.

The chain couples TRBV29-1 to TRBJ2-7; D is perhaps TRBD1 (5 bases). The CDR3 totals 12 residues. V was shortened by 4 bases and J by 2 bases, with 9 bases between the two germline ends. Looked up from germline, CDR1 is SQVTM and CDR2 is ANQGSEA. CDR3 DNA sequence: TGCAGCGTTGGGGGCACCACCTACGAGCAGTACTTC. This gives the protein CSVGGTTYEQYF.

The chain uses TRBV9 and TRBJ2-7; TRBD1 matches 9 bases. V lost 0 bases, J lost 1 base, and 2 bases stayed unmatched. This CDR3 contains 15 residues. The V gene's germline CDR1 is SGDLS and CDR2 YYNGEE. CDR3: CASSVGGQGSYEQYF. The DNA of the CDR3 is TGTGCCAGCAGCGTAGGCGGACAGGGGTCCTACGAGCAGTACTTC.

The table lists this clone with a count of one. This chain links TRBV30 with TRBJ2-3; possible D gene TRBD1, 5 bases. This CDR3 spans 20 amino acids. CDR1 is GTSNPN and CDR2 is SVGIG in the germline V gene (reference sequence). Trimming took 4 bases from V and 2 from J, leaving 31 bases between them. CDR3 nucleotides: TGTGCCTGGAAAATAAGATGGCAGGGTCAACAAACCCATTCCACAGATACGCAGTATTTT. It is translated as CAWKIRWQGQQTHSTDTQYF.

CDR3 in amino acids: CASSLDTGTAYEQYF. The CDR3 bases are TGCGCCAGCAGCTTGGATACCGGGACAGCATACGAGCAGTACTTC. This chain joins TRBV5-1 and TRBJ2-7, with 7 nucleotides matching TRBD1. The V and J ends lost 0 bases and 4 bases, in that order; junction bases with no gene match: 7. This CDR3 is built from 15 residues. Germline assignment: CDR1 SGHRS and CDR2 YFSETQ.

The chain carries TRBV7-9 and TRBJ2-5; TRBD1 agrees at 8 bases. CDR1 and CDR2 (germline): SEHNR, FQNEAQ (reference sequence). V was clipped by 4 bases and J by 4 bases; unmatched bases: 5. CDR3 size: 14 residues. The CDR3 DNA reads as TGTGCCAGCAGCTCCTCGACAGGGGTAGAGACCCAGTACTTC. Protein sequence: CASSSSTGVETQYF.

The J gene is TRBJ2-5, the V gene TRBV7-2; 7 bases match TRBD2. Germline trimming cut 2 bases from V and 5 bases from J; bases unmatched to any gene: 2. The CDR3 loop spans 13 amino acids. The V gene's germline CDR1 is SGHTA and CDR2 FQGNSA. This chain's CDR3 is CASSLWGGETQYF. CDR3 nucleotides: TGTGCCAGCAGCTTATGGGGAGGGGAGACCCAGTACTTC.

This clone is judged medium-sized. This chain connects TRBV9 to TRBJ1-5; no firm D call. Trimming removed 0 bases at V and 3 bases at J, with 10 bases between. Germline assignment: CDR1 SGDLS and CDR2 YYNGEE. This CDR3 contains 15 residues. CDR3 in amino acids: CASSVEGSPNQPQHF. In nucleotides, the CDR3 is TGTGCCAGCAGCGTAGAAGGGAGTCCCAATCAGCCCCAGCATTTT.

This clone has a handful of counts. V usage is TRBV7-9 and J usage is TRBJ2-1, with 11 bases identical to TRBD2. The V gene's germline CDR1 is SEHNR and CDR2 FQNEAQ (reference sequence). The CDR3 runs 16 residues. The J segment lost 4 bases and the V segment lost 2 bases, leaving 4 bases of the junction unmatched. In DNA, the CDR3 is TGTGCCAGCAGCTTATTCACTAGCGGGGGATACAATGAGCAGTTCTTC. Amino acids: CASSLFTSGGYNEQFF.

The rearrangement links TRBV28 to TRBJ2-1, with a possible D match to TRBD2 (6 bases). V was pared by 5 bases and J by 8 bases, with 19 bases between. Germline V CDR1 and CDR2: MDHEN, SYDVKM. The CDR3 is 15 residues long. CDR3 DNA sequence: TGTGCCAGCAGTAATCCGGGACTGGCAGTGGATGAGCAGTTCTTC. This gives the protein CASSNPGLAVDEQFF.

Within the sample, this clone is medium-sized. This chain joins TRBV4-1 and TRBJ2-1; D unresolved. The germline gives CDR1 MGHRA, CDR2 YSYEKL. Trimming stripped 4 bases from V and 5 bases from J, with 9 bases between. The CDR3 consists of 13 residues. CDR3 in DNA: TGCGCCAGCAGCCCCTACCTTAACAATGAGCAGTTCTTC. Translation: CASSPYLNNEQFF.

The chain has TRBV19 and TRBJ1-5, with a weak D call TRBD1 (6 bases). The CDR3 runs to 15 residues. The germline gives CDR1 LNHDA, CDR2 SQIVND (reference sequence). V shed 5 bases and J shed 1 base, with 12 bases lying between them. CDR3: CASSFRGESNQPQHF. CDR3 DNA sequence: TGTGCCAGTAGTTTCAGGGGAGAAAGCAATCAGCCCCAGCATTTT.

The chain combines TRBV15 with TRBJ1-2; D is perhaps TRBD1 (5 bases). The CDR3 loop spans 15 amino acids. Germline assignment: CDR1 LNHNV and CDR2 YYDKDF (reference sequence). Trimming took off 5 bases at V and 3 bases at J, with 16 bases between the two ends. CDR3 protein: CATSSKRRVDYGYTF. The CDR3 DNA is TGTGCCACCAGCTCGAAGCGCAGGGTTGACTATGGCTACACCTTC.

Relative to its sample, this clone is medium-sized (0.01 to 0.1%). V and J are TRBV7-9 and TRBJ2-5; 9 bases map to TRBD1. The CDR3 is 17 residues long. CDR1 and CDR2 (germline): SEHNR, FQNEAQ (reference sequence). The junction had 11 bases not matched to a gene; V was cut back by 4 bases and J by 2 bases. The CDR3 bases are TGTGCCAGCAGCTCACACCGGGACAGGGTTATACAAGAGACCCAGTACTTC. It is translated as CASSSHRDRVIQETQYF. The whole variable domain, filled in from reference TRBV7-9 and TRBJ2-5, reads DTGVSQNPRHKITKRGQNVTFRCDPISEHNRLYWYRQTLGQGPEFLTYFQNEAQLEKSRLLSDRFSAERPKGSFSTLEIQRTEQGDSAMYLCASSSHRDRVIQETQYFGPGTRLLVL.

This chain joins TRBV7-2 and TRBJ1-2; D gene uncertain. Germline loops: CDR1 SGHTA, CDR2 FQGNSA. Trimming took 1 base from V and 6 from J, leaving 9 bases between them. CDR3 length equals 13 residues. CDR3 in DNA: TGTGCCAGCAGCTTAGGGAGGGAGAATGGCTACACCTTC. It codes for CASSLGRENGYTF.

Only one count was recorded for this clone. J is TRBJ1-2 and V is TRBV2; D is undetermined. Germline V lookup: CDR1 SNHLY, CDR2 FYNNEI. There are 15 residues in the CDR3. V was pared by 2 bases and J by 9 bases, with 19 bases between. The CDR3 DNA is TGTGCCAGCAGTGAACAAGGCCAGGTCAAAAGGCGCTACACCTTC. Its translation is CASSEQGQVKRRYTF.

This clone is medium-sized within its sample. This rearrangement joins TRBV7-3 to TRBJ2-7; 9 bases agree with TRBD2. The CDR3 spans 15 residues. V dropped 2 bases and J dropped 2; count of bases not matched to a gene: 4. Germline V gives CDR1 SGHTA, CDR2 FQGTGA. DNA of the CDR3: TGTGCCAGCAGCTTACGGGCTAGCGGGACCTACGAGCAGTACTTC. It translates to CASSLRASGTYEQYF.

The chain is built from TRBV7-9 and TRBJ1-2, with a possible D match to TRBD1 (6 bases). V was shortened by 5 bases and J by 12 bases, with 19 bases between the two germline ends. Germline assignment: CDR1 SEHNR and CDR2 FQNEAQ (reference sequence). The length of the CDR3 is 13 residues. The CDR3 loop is CASSPGQFNWDTF. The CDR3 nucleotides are TGTGCCAGCAGCCCCGGACAGTTCAATTGGGACACCTTC.

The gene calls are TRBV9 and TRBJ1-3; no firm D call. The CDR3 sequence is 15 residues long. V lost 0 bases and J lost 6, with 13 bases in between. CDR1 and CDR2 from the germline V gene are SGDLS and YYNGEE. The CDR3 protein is CASSVDGFNVNTIYF. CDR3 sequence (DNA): TGTGCCAGCAGCGTAGATGGCTTTAATGTAAACACCATATATTTT.

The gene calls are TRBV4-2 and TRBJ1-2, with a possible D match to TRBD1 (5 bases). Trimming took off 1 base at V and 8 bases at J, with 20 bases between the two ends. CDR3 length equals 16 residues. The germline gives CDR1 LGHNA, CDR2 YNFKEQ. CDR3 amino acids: CASSQAGTQTPEGYTF. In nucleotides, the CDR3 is TGTGCCAGCAGCCAAGCCGGGACTCAAACCCCTGAAGGCTACACCTTC.

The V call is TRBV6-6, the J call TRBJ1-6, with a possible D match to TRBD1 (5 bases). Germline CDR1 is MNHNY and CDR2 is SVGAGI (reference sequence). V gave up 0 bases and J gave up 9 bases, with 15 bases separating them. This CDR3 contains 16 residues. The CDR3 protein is CASSYSGWQGGSPLHF. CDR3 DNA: TGTGCCAGCAGTTACTCAGGGTGGCAGGGAGGTTCACCCCTCCACTTT.

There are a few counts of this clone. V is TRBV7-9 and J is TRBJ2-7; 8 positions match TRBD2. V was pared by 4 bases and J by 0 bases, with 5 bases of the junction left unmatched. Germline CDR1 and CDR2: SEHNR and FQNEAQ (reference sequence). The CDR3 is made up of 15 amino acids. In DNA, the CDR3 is TGTGCCAGCAGCTCAAAAGCGGGGGACTCCTACGAGCAGTACTTC. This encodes CASSSKAGDSYEQYF.

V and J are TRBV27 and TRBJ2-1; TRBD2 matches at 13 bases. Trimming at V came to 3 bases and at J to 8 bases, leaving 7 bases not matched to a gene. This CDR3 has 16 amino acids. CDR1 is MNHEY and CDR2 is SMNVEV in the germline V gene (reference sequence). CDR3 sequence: CASSFAGTSGDYEQFF. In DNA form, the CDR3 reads TGTGCCAGCAGTTTCGCCGGGACTAGCGGGGACTATGAGCAGTTCTTC.

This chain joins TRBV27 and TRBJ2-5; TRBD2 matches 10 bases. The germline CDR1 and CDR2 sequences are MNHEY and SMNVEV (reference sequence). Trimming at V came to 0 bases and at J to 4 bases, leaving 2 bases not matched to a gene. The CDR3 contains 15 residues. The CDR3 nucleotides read TGTGCCAGCAGTTTATCAGCGGGAGGGCTAGAGACCCAGTACTTC. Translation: CASSLSAGGLETQYF.